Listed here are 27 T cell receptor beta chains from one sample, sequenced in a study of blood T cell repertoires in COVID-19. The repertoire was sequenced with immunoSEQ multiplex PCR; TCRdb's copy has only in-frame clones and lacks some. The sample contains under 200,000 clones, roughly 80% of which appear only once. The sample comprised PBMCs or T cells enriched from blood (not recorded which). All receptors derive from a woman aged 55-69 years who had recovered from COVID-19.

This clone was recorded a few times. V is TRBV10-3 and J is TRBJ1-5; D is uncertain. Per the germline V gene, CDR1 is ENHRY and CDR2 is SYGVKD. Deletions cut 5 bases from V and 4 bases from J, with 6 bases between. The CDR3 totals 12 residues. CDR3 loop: CAISPQNQPQHF. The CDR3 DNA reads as TGTGCCATCAGTCCCCAAAATCAGCCCCAGCATTTT.

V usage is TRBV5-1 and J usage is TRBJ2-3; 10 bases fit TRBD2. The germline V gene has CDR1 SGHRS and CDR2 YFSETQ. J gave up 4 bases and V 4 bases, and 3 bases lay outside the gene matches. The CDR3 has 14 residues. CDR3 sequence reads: CASSTSGGADTQYF. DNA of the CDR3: TGCGCCAGCAGCACCAGCGGGGGGGCAGATACGCAGTATTTT.

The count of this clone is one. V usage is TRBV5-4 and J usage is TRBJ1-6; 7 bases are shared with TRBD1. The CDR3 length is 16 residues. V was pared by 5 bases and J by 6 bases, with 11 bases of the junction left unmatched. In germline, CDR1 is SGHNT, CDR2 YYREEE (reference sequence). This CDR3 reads CASRAHGQEFNSPLHF. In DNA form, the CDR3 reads TGTGCCAGCAGGGCCCACGGACAGGAGTTTAATTCACCCCTCCACTTT.

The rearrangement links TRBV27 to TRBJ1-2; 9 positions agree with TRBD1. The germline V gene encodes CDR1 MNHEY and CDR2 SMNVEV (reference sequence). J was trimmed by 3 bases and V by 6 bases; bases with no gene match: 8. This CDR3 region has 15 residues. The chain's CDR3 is CASSLSGTGYYGYTF. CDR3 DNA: TGTGCCAGCAGCTTGTCCGGGACAGGGTACTATGGCTACACCTTC.

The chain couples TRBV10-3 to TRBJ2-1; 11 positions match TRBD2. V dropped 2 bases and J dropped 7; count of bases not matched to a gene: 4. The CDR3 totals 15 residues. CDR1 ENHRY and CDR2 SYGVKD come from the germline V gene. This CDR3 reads CAISETSGGGNEQFF. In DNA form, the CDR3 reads TGTGCCATCAGTGAGACTAGCGGGGGCGGGAATGAGCAGTTCTTC.

The CDR3 DNA reads as TGCGCCAGCAGCTGGACAGGGGGGTCCGAGCAGTACTTC. Residues: CASSWTGGSEQYF. The V and J genes are TRBV5-1 and TRBJ2-7, with 10 bases fitting TRBD1. The CDR3 spans 13 residues. The V segment lost 3 bases and the J segment 6 bases; nucleotides outside the gene matches: 3. From germline, CDR1 is SGHRS and CDR2 YFSETQ. Full variable domain (missing parts from reference TRBV5-1 and TRBJ2-7): KAGVTQTPRYLIKTRGQQVTLSCSPISGHRSVSWYQQTPGQGLQFLFEYFSETQRNKGNFPGRFSGRQFSNSRSEMNVSTLELGDSALYLCASSWTGGSEQYFGPGTRLTVT.

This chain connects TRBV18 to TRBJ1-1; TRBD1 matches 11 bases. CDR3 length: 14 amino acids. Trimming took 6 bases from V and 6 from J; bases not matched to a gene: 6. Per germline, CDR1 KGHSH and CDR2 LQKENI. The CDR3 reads CASSRGQGASEAFF. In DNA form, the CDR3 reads TGTGCCAGCTCCCGCGGACAGGGGGCATCTGAAGCTTTCTTT.

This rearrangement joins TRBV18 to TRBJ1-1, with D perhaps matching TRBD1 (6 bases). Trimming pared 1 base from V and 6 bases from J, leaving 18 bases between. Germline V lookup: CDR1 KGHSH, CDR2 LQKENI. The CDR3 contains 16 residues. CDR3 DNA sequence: TGTGCCAGCTCACCACGGGTCCCGGGGGGCGCGGCTGAAGCTTTCTTT. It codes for CASSPRVPGGAAEAFF.

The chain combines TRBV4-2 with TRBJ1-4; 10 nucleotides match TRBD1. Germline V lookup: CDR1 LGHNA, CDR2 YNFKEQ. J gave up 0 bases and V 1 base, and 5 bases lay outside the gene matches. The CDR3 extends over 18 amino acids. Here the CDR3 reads CASSQASGQGATNEKLFF. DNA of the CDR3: TGTGCCAGCAGCCAAGCCTCTGGACAGGGGGCAACTAATGAAAAACTGTTTTTT.

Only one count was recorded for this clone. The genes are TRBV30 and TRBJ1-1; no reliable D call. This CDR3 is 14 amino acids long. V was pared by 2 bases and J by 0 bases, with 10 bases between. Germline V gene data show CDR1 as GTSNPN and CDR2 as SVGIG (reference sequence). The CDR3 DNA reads TGTGCCTGGAGTTCGGCGGTCATGAACACTGAAGCTTTCTTT. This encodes CAWSSAVMNTEAFF.

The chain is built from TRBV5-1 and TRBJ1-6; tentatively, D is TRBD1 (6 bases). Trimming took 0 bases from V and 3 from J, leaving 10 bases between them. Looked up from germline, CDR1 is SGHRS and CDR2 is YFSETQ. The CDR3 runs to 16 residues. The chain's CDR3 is CASSLEGTLYNSPLHF. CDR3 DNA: TGCGCCAGCAGCTTGGAGGGGACACTCTATAATTCACCCCTCCACTTT. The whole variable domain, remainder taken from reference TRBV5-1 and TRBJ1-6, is KAGVTQTPRYLIKTRGQQVTLSCSPISGHRSVSWYQQTPGQGLQFLFEYFSETQRNKGNFPGRFSGRQFSNSRSEMNVSTLELGDSALYLCASSLEGTLYNSPLHFGNGTRLTVT.

The CDR3 nucleotides are TGTGCCTTGGAAGACAGGGAAGCCTACGAGCAGTACTTC. Encoded protein: CALEDREAYEQYF. The chain carries TRBV30 and TRBJ2-7; TRBD1 aligns across 7 bases. The CDR3 is 13 residues long. Germline assignment: CDR1 GTSNPN and CDR2 SVGIG (reference sequence). Unmatched junction bases numbered 8, after V lost 7 bases and J lost 2 bases.

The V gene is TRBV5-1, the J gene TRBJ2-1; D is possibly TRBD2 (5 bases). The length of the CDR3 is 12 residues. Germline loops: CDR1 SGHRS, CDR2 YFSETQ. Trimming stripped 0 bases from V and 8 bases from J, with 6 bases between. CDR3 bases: TGCGCCAGCAGCTTGGCCGGGGATGAGCAGTTCTTC. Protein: CASSLAGDEQFF.

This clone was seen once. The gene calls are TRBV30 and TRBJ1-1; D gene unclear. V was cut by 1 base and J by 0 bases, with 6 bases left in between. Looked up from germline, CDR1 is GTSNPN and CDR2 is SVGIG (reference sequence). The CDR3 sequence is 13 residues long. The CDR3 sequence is CAWSANMNTEAFF. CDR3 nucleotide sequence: TGTGCCTGGAGTGCAAACATGAACACTGAAGCTTTCTTT.

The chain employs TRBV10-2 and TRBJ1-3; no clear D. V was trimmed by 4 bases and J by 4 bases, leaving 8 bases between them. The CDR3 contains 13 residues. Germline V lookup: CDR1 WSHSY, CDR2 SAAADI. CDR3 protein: CASSALPGNTIYF. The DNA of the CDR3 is TGCGCCAGCAGTGCCCTTCCCGGAAACACCATATATTTT.

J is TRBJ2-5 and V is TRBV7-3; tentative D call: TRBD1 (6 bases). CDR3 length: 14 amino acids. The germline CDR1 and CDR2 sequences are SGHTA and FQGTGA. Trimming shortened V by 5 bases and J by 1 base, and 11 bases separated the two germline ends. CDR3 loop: CASSPTGSQETQYF. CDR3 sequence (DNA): TGTGCCAGCAGCCCAACAGGGTCCCAAGAGACCCAGTACTTC.

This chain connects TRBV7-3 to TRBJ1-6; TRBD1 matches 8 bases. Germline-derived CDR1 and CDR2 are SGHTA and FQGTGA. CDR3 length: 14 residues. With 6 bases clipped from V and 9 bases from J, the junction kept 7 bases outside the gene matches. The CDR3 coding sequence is TGTGCCAGCAGGACGGACAGGGACGGTTCACCCCTCCACTTT. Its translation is CASRTDRDGSPLHF.

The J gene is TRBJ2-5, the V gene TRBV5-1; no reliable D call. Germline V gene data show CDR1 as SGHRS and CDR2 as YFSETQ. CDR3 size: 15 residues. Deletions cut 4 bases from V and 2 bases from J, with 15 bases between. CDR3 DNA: TGCGCCAGCAGCCAGGCAAACACAGTTCAAGAGACCCAGTACTTC. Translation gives CASSQANTVQETQYF.

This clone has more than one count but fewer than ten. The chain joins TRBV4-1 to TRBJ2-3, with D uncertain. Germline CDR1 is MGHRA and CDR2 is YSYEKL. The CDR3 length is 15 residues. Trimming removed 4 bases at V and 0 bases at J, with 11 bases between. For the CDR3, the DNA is TGCGCCAGCAGCCCCTCCTTCCCCAGCACAGATACGCAGTATTTT. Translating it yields CASSPSFPSTDTQYF.

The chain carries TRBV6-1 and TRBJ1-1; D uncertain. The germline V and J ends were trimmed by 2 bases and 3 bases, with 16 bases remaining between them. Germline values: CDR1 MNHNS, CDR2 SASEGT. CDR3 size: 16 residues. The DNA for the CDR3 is TGTGCCAGCAGTGAACAGATAGGGAGGTTGGACACTGAAGCTTTCTTT. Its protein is CASSEQIGRLDTEAFF.

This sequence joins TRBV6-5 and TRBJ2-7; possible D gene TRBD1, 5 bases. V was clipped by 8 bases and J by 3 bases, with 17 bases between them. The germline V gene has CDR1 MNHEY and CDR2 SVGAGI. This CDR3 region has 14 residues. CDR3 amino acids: CASCIDSLLYEQYF. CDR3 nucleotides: TGTGCCAGCTGTATAGACAGCCTACTCTACGAGCAGTACTTC.

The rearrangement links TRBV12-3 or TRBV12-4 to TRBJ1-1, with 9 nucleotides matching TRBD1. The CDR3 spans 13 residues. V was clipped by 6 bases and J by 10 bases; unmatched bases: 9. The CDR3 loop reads CASRGQGVFGAFF. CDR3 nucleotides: TGTGCCAGCAGGGGACAGGGCGTTTTTGGAGCTTTCTTT.

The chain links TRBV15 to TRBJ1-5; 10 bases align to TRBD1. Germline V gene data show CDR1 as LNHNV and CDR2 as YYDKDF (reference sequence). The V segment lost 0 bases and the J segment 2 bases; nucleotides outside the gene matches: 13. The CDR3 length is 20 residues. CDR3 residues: CATSRDWPGQGGFRNQPQHF. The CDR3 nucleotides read TGTGCCACCAGCAGAGATTGGCCCGGACAGGGGGGTTTTCGCAATCAGCCCCAGCATTTT.

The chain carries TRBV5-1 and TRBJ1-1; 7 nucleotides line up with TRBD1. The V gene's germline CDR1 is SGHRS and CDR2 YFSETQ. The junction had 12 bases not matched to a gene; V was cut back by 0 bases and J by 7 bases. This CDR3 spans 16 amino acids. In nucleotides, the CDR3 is TGCGCCAGCAGCTTGGATCTAGGGGGCGGAGGCAGTGAAGCTTTCTTT. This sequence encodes CASSLDLGGGGSEAFF.

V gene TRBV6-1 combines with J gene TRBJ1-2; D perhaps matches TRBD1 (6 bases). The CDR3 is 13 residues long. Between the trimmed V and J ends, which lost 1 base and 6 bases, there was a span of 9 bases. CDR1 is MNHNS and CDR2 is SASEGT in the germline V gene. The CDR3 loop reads CASSEEQGDGYTF. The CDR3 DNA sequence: TGTGCCAGCAGTGAAGAACAGGGCGATGGCTACACCTTC.

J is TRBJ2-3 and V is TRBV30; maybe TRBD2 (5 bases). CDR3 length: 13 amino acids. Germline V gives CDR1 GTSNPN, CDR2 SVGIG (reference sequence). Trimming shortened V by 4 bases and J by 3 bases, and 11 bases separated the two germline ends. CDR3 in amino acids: CAWTSGSTDTQYF. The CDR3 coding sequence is TGTGCCTGGACATCGGGATCTACAGATACGCAGTATTTT.

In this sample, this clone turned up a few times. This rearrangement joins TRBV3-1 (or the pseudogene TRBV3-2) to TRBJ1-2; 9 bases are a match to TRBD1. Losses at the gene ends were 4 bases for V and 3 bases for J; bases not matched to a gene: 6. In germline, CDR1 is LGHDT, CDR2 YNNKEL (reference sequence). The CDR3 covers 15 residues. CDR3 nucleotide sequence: TGTGCCAGCAGCCCGGGACAGGGCCCGGACTATGGCTACACCTTC. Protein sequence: CASSPGQGPDYGYTF.